This T cell receptor (beta chain) was observed in a study of blood T cell repertoires in COVID-19. As for the study in general: Acute and convalescent COVID-19 specimens originated in the United States, Italy and Spain.

The authors' processing: Using reference gene primer amplification, nucleated cell counts were estimated. Repertoires were generated with immunoSEQ multiplex PCR, while TCRdb's copy carries only in-frame clones and drops some. That table is the source of V, J and clone size, and D and trimming were worked out from the DNA. Here the sample spans a few hundred thousand clones, 84% being singletons. V gave up 0 bases and J gave up 8 bases; unmatched junction bases: 6. Germline V CDR1 and CDR2: SGHRS, YFSETQ. This CDR3 is built from 14 residues. The material sequenced was peripheral blood. The sequence was collected from a person between 65 and 80 years old with COVID-19, enrolled during active disease. The chain employs TRBV5-1 and TRBJ1-2, with 8 bases that match TRBD1. DNA for the CDR3: TGCGCCAGCAGCTTGGGGGACAGGTCCAACGGCTACACCTTC. This translates into CASSLGDRSNGYTF.